Sequencing of this T cell receptor (beta chain) was carried out in a study of T cells in localized non-small cell lung cancer. Libraries were prepared by immunoSEQ multiplex PCR; TCRdb keeps only in-frame clonotypes and omits some of them. The data show about 26,000 clones, approximately 78% seen once. This CDR3 has 14 residues. V lost 0 bases, J lost 5 bases, and 4 bases stayed unmatched. Germline CDR1 is SEHNR and CDR2 is FQNEAQ (reference sequence). The material was peripheral blood, obtained before any cancer treatment. The clonotype was recovered from a woman aged 35 to 69 with stage I lung adenocarcinoma. The chain combines TRBV7-9 with TRBJ2-7; 7 bases map to TRBD2. In DNA form, the CDR3 reads TGTGCCAGCAGCTTAGCGGGGGGGATGAACGAGCAGTACTTC. Protein product: CASSLAGGMNEQYF.